This T cell receptor (beta chain) was identified in a study of blood T cells in healthy people across ages. A J-beta primer mix and a sample-barcoded 5' primer were used in a second PCR of about 7 to 12 cycles. TCRdb re-called the 5' RACE reads with MiXCR, one entry per CDR3 protein. The sample records about 1 million distinct CDR3 sequences, over 35% being singletons. The CDR3 is 15 residues long. Per the germline V gene, CDR1 is SGDLS and CDR2 is YYNGEE. J lost 4 bases, V lost 0 bases, and 3 bases had no gene match. This TCR was sampled from a woman in her sixties in good health. The sequenced sample consisted of blood. V is TRBV9 and J is TRBJ2-3, with 9 positions matching TRBD2. CDR3 in amino acids: CASSVVPSGADTQYF. The CDR3 nucleotides read TGTGCCAGCAGCGTAGTTCCTAGCGGGGCAGATACGCAGTATTTT.